Included here is one T cell receptor beta chain sequence, with context. Its antigen is still unknown. The source of the sample is a study of identical twins. The study, taken as a whole, reports: Modeled out-of-frame TCR alpha sharing in monozygotic twins fell below observed levels. Among out-of-frame alpha sequences shared by twins, low generation probability occurred in excess. Abundant cord blood beta clonotypes carried fewer insertions; memory repertoires showed none.

Addition of a universal primer site occurred through template switching, and cDNA carried unique molecular identifiers. TCRdb called the 5' RACE reads again in MiXCR, with one record for every CDR3 protein. The sample contains more than 1.5 million distinct CDR3 sequences, around 33% of which appear only once. The CDR3 runs 13 residues. Germline V CDR1 and CDR2: SQVTM, ANQGSEA. J was trimmed by 3 bases and V by 7 bases; bases with no gene match: 7. The V gene is TRBV29-1, the J gene TRBJ1-2; the match to TRBD1 covers 8 bases. The sequence derives from a newborn girl in good health. Input material: cord blood. The CDR3 loop is CSARTGTDYGYTF. As DNA, the CDR3 is TGCAGCGCAAGGACAGGGACCGACTATGGCTACACCTTC.